The 11 T cell receptor beta chains below come from one sample, sequenced in a study of blood T cell repertoires in COVID-19. Libraries were prepared by immunoSEQ multiplex PCR; TCRdb keeps only in-frame clonotypes and omits some of them. Found here are tens of thousands of clones, about two thirds of them singletons; the top ten hold about 21%. The sample taken for sequencing was peripheral blood. These receptor sequences come from a boy between 2 and 15 years old with active or convalescent COVID-19.

In its sample, this clone was seen many times. This rearrangement joins TRBV30 to TRBJ2-1; 15 bases align to TRBD2. Germline V lookup: CDR1 GTSNPN, CDR2 SVGIG (reference sequence). With 0 bases clipped from V and 7 bases from J, the junction kept 4 bases outside the gene matches. The CDR3 spans 16 residues. Written as DNA, the CDR3 is TGTGCCTGGAGTGTACAGGGGACTAGCGGGAGGAATGAGCAGTTCTTC. Residues: CAWSVQGTSGRNEQFF.

This clone was seen just once. The chain has TRBV28 and TRBJ1-6, with D possibly TRBD1 on 6 matching bases. Between the trimmed V and J ends, which lost 10 bases and 0 bases, there was a span of 13 bases. The CDR3 has 15 amino acids. CDR1 is MDHEN, CDR2 SYDVKM, per germline. The chain's CDR3 is CATRTGLSYNSPLHF. The CDR3 DNA is TGTGCCACCCGTACAGGGCTCTCCTATAATTCACCCCTCCACTTT.

The chain has TRBV11-3 and TRBJ2-2, with a possible D match to TRBD2 (5 bases). V was shortened by 6 bases and J by 8 bases, with 7 bases between the two germline ends. The germline CDR1 and CDR2 sequences are SGHNT and YENEEA. This CDR3 region has 11 residues. This chain's CDR3 is CASSVAGELFF. The CDR3 DNA is TGTGCCAGCAGTGTAGCGGGGGAGCTGTTTTTT.

The chain links TRBV2 to TRBJ1-2, with a tentative D call TRBD1 (5 bases). V dropped 4 bases and J dropped 4 bases, with 13 bases sitting between them. CDR3 length: 14 residues. CDR1 is SNHLY and CDR2 is FYNNEI in the germline V gene. The CDR3 protein is CASSAGDSLYGYTF. CDR3 bases: TGTGCCAGCAGTGCGGGAGACAGTCTCTATGGCTACACCTTC.

V is TRBV11-3 and J is TRBJ2-2; D is possibly TRBD2 (5 bases). CDR3 size: 14 residues. CDR1 is SGHNT and CDR2 is YENEEA in the germline V gene. Between the trimmed V and J ends, which lost 2 bases and 3 bases, there was a span of 7 bases. The CDR3: CASSLRRYTGELFF. The DNA for the CDR3 is TGTGCCAGCAGCTTACGGAGGTACACCGGGGAGCTGTTTTTT.

This clone was seen more than once but under ten times. This chain joins TRBV2 and TRBJ1-4; no clear D. In germline, CDR1 is SNHLY, CDR2 FYNNEI. The CDR3 has 19 amino acids. V lost 5 bases to trimming and J lost 1 base, with 23 bases between them. The DNA of the CDR3 is TGTGCCAGCAGTCGATTCCGGGAGTACTCATCTCGAACTAATGAAAAACTGTTTTTT. Translating gives CASSRFREYSSRTNEKLFF.

This clone was found once. The V call is TRBV7-9, the J call TRBJ1-1, with D hard to call. Looked up from germline, CDR1 is SEHNR and CDR2 is FQNEAQ (reference sequence). V lost 1 base and J lost 7, with 7 bases in between. This CDR3 region has 12 residues. CDR3 DNA sequence: TGTGCCAGCAGCTTAGGGGAGGGTGAAGCTTTCTTT. Translated, it gives CASSLGEGEAFF.

The chain joins TRBV14 to TRBJ2-1, with 12 bases lining up with TRBD2. After removal of 6 bases from V and 6 bases from J, the junction contained 12 bases not matched to a gene. Per germline, CDR1 SGHDN and CDR2 FVKESK. CDR3 length: 17 residues. The CDR3 loop reads CASSRLAGARLSNEQFF. CDR3 sequence (DNA): TGTGCCAGCAGTAGACTAGCGGGGGCCCGGCTCTCCAATGAGCAGTTCTTC.

V and J are TRBV10-1 and TRBJ1-2; D unclear. The CDR3 consists of 13 residues. CDR1 WNHNN and CDR2 SYGVQD come from the germline V gene (reference sequence). V gave up 0 bases and J gave up 4 bases, with 6 bases separating them. The CDR3 spells CASSESPSYGYTF. The DNA of the CDR3 is TGCGCCAGCAGTGAGTCTCCCAGCTATGGCTACACCTTC.

Ten or more counts support this clone. This chain uses TRBV2 with TRBJ1-3; D is ambiguous. The CDR3 contains 15 residues. Trimming shortened V by 2 bases and J by 0 bases, and 8 bases separated the two germline ends. CDR1 is SNHLY and CDR2 is FYNNEI in the germline V gene. The CDR3 spells CASSEQQISGNTIYF. In DNA form, the CDR3 reads TGTGCCAGCAGTGAACAACAGATCTCTGGAAACACCATATATTTT.

The chain has TRBV18 and TRBJ2-1, with D tentatively TRBD2 (5 bases). V lost 3 bases and J lost 5, with 11 bases in between. The germline CDR1 and CDR2 sequences are KGHSH and LQKENI. The CDR3 covers 14 residues. CDR3 DNA: TGTGCCAGCTCACCTGGGCTAGCCCACAATGAGCAGTTCTTC. It encodes CASSPGLAHNEQFF.